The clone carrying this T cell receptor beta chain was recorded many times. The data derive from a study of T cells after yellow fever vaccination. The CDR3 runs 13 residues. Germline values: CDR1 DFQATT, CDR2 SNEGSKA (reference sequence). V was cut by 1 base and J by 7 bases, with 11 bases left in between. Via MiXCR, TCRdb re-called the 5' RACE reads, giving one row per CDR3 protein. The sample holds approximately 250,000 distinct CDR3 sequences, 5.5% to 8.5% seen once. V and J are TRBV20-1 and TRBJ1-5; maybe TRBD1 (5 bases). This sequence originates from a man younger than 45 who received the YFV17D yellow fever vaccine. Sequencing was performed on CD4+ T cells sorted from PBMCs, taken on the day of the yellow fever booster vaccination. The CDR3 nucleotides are TGCAGTGCTAGAGGGACGCAGGGCCAGCCCCAGCATTTT. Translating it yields CSARGTQGQPQHF.